A single sample is the source of the 31 T cell receptor beta chains below, sequenced in a study of blood T cells in healthy people across ages. A second about 6 to 12 cycle PCR used barcoded and J-beta primers. One entry per CDR3 protein results from TCRdb running MiXCR on the 5' RACE reads. Altogether over a million distinct CDR3 sequences are present, under 55% being singletons, with the ten largest covering approximately 20%. Input material: blood. The source of these receptors is a woman in her sixties in good health.

This clonotype was recorded once. The chain has TRBV9 and TRBJ2-4; 7 nucleotides agree with TRBD2. The CDR3 is 16 amino acids. Germline CDR1 reads SGDLS; CDR2 reads YYNGEE. J gave up 13 bases and V 4 bases, and 20 bases lay outside the gene matches. The DNA of the CDR3 is TGTGCCAGCAGCAACGGGGGGACGGGACTTCCCTACGGGCAGTACTTC. It encodes CASSNGGTGLPYGQYF.

The CDR3 loop is CSATRGPNEQFF. As DNA, the CDR3 is TGCAGTGCTACCCGGGGGCCCAATGAGCAGTTCTTC. The J gene is TRBJ2-1, the V gene TRBV20-1, with D perhaps being TRBD1 or TRBD2 (6 bases each). Germline CDR1 DFQATT, CDR2 SNEGSKA (reference sequence). V lost 4 bases and J 6 bases, leaving 10 bases between the germline ends. CDR3 size: 12 residues.

This clonotype was seen a handful of times. This sequence joins TRBV6-5 and TRBJ2-7, with D possibly TRBD1 on 6 matching bases. The germline gives CDR1 MNHEY, CDR2 SVGAGI. This CDR3 region has 18 residues. The V end was cut by 0 bases, the J end by 1 base, with 19 bases between. The CDR3: CASSYSIQIRDKSYEQYF. The CDR3 DNA is TGTGCCAGCAGTTACTCAATCCAAATCCGGGACAAATCCTACGAGCAGTACTTC.

The chain uses TRBV7-6 and TRBJ2-4, with D perhaps matching TRBD1 or TRBD2 (5 bases each). The germline V gene has CDR1 SGHVS and CDR2 FNYEAQ. V was cut by 5 bases and J by 12 bases, with 17 bases left in between. The CDR3 spans 13 residues. In DNA, the CDR3 is TGTGCCAGCAGCCCGGGACCCGCGGAGACTCAGTACTTC. Translating it yields CASSPGPAETQYF.

The genes are TRBV29-1 and TRBJ1-1; D is perhaps TRBD1 (6 bases). The V end lost 2 bases, the J end lost 6 bases, and 19 bases lay between the germline ends. The CDR3 length is 15 residues. Germline CDR1 and CDR2: SQVTM and ANQGSEA. The CDR3 sequence: CSVENPLGGEAEAFF. CDR3 bases: TGCAGCGTTGAAAACCCCTTAGGGGGGGAGGCTGAAGCTTTCTTT.

V usage is TRBV3-1 and J usage is TRBJ1-4, with D hard to call. The CDR3 is made up of 14 amino acids. Germline V gene sequence: CDR1 LGHDT, CDR2 YNNKEL (reference sequence). The ends were cut back, 3 bases at V and 4 bases at J, with 9 bases in the middle. CDR3 in amino acids: CASSQFGLNEKLFF. The CDR3 coding sequence is TGTGCCAGCAGCCAGTTCGGGCTTAATGAAAAACTGTTTTTT.

Concerning this clonotype itself: The junction and the germline gene differ at one end; a read error may be behind it. V usage is TRBV12-3 or TRBV12-4 and J usage is TRBJ2-1, with unresolved D. CDR3 size: 13 residues. CDR3 in amino acids: CTSREAGNNEQFF. In nucleotides, the CDR3 is TGTACCAGCAGAGAGGCAGGAAACAATGAGCAGTTCTTC.

In this sample, this clonotype turned up a few times. This chain connects TRBV11-2 to TRBJ2-7; no firm D call. Trimming stripped 6 bases from V and 2 bases from J, with 11 bases between. This CDR3 contains 13 residues. Germline V lookup: CDR1 SGHAT, CDR2 FQNNGV. This CDR3 reads CASSLRQPYEQYF. The DNA of the CDR3 is TGTGCCAGCAGTCTACGTCAACCCTACGAGCAGTACTTC.

This clonotype was seen more than once but under ten times. V usage is TRBV5-5 and J usage is TRBJ2-3; the D call may be TRBD1 or TRBD2 (6 bases each). In germline, CDR1 is SGHKS, CDR2 YYEKEE (reference sequence). The CDR3 sequence is 17 residues long. V lost 4 bases and J lost 4, with 22 bases in between. Here the CDR3 reads CASSLRSTRGSADTQYF. As DNA, the CDR3 is TGTGCCAGCAGCCTCCGGTCGACTAGGGGGTCCGCAGATACGCAGTATTTT. The variable domain in full, with the rest retrieved from reference TRBV5-5 and TRBJ2-3, is DAGVTQSPTHLIKTRGQQVTLRCSPISGHKSVSWYQQVLGQGPQFIFQYYEKEERGRGNFPDRFSARQFPNYSSELNVNALLLGDSALYLCASSLRSTRGSADTQYFGPGTRLTVL.

This clonotype showed up just a few times. The rearrangement joins TRBV5-1 to TRBJ2-7; 7 nucleotides match TRBD2. The V gene's germline CDR1 is SGHRS and CDR2 YFSETQ. The CDR3 totals 15 residues. The junction had 15 bases not matched to a gene; V was cut back by 7 bases and J by 5 bases. The CDR3 loop reads CASRRTGGSRHEQYF. The CDR3 DNA is TGCGCCAGCCGAAGAACGGGAGGATCTAGGCACGAGCAGTACTTC. Full variable domain (remainder filled in from reference TRBV5-1 and TRBJ2-7): KAGVTQTPRYLIKTRGQQVTLSCSPISGHRSVSWYQQTPGQGLQFLFEYFSETQRNKGNFPGRFSGRQFSNSRSEMNVSTLELGDSALYLCASRRTGGSRHEQYFGPGTRLTVT.

The chain employs TRBV20-1 and TRBJ1-2, with TRBD1 as a possible D gene (5 bases). The CDR3 is 13 residues long. Between the trimmed V and J ends, which lost 0 bases and 5 bases, there was a span of 10 bases. Per the germline V gene, CDR1 is DFQATT and CDR2 is SNEGSKA (reference sequence). As DNA, the CDR3 is TGCAGTGCTAGAGATGGGGCGGGGTATGGCTACACCTTC. Encoded protein: CSARDGAGYGYTF.

V gene TRBV28 combines with J gene TRBJ2-7, with 9 nucleotides matching TRBD2. This CDR3 has 15 residues. The V gene end was trimmed by 1 base and the J gene end by 5 bases; junction bases not matched to a gene: 6. The germline CDR1 and CDR2 sequences are MDHEN and SYDVKM. For the CDR3, the DNA is TGTGCCAGCAGTTTATTTGCGGGAGGGCCTGACGAGCAGTACTTC. This translates into CASSLFAGGPDEQYF.

This chain joins TRBV5-1 and TRBJ2-1, with unresolved D. Germline assignment: CDR1 SGHRS and CDR2 YFSETQ. Trimming shortened V by 2 bases and J by 12 bases, and 12 bases separated the two germline ends. The CDR3 covers 12 residues. DNA for the CDR3: TGCGCCAGCAGCTTCCCGGGTAGTGGGCAGTTCTTC. Protein sequence: CASSFPGSGQFF.

The V and J genes are TRBV27 and TRBJ2-1, with D possibly TRBD1 on 5 matching bases. The CDR3 extends over 15 amino acids. Germline lookup yields CDR1 MNHEY and CDR2 SMNVEV (reference sequence). The V end lost 0 bases, the J end lost 7 bases, and 13 bases lay between the germline ends. The CDR3 nucleotides read TGTGCCAGCAGTTTATCGGGCAGGGTAAGGAATGAGCAGTTCTTC. It codes for CASSLSGRVRNEQFF.

This chain uses TRBV20-1 with TRBJ2-1; the D is unclear. Trimming removed 5 bases from V and 3 bases from J, with 20 bases in between. The CDR3 has 16 residues. The germline CDR1 and CDR2 sequences are DFQATT and SNEGSKA (reference sequence). The CDR3 nucleotides are TGCAGTGCTGAACCTCTAGACGGAGTGCTCTACAATGAGCAGTTCTTC. This encodes CSAEPLDGVLYNEQFF.

The rearrangement uses TRBV29-1 and TRBJ1-1; possible D gene TRBD1, 5 bases. Germline lookup yields CDR1 SQVTM and CDR2 ANQGSEA. Trimming removed 6 bases at V and 10 bases at J, with 21 bases between. The CDR3 totals 13 residues. CDR3 in amino acids: CSVAGLLQGGAFF. CDR3 coding DNA: TGCAGCGTCGCGGGACTCCTCCAAGGTGGAGCTTTCTTT.

This clonotype has a handful of counts. The chain combines TRBV25-1 with TRBJ2-7; TRBD2 agrees at 7 bases. The CDR3 runs to 15 residues. The junction had 5 bases not matched to a gene; V was cut back by 1 base and J by 2 bases. Germline assignment: CDR1 MGHDK and CDR2 SYGVNS. CDR3 amino acids: CASSELASGAYEQYF. CDR3 sequence (DNA): TGTGCCAGCAGTGAATTGGCTAGCGGAGCCTACGAGCAGTACTTC.

This clonotype has just a few counts. The rearrangement links TRBV15 to TRBJ2-1, with no clear D. The CDR3 loop spans 18 amino acids. CDR1 is LNHNV and CDR2 is YYDKDF in the germline V gene (reference sequence). The V and J ends lost 1 base and 2 bases respectively, with 18 bases between them. CDR3 nucleotide sequence: TGTGCCACCAGCAGAGCCGTTAGGGCACGAGAGACCTACAATGAGCAGTTCTTC. This codes for CATSRAVRARETYNEQFF.

J is TRBJ1-4 and V is TRBV2; 7 bases map to TRBD1. The CDR3 is 14 amino acids. The V and J ends lost 5 bases and 4 bases, in that order; junction bases with no gene match: 4. Germline lookup yields CDR1 SNHLY and CDR2 FYNNEI. The CDR3 coding sequence is TGTGCCAGCAGTCCGGGACAGATTAATGAAAAACTGTTTTTT. Protein sequence: CASSPGQINEKLFF.

In this sample, this clonotype turned up a few times. V and J are TRBV2 and TRBJ2-1; perhaps TRBD2 as D (6 bases). Germline loops: CDR1 SNHLY, CDR2 FYNNEI. The CDR3 has 12 amino acids. V lost 8 bases and J lost 6, with 11 bases in between. CDR3 in amino acids: CASPTGVNEQFF. The CDR3 DNA is TGTGCCAGCCCCACGGGGGTCAATGAGCAGTTCTTC.

A few counts support this clonotype. This chain uses TRBV10-3 with TRBJ2-3; the D gene is possibly TRBD2 (5 bases). CDR1 is ENHRY, CDR2 SYGVKD, per germline. The CDR3 loop spans 15 amino acids. Trimming took 8 bases from V and 3 from J, leaving 18 bases between them. The CDR3 bases are TGTGCCATCCGCCCCAGCGCCGAGGGTACAGATACGCAGTATTTT. Translating it yields CAIRPSAEGTDTQYF.

There are a few counts of this clonotype. V usage is TRBV7-9 and J usage is TRBJ2-5, with D unclear. Trimming took 1 base from V and 5 from J, leaving 8 bases between them. The CDR3 totals 13 residues. CDR1 SEHNR and CDR2 FQNEAQ come from the germline V gene (reference sequence). The CDR3 spells CASSLVNKETQYF. In nucleotides, the CDR3 is TGTGCCAGCAGCTTAGTAAATAAGGAGACCCAGTACTTC.

In DNA form, the CDR3 reads TGTGCCTGGAGTCAGACAGGGGGTGCGCAGCCCCAGCATTTT. This sequence encodes CAWSQTGGAQPQHF. The genes are TRBV30 and TRBJ1-5; TRBD1 matches at 9 bases. Germline assignment: CDR1 GTSNPN and CDR2 SVGIG (reference sequence). The junction had 6 bases not matched to a gene; V was cut back by 2 bases and J by 7 bases. The CDR3 length is 14 residues.

V usage is TRBV12-3 or TRBV12-4 and J usage is TRBJ2-5; 10 nucleotides line up with TRBD1. This CDR3 comprises 14 residues. Trimming took 5 bases from V and 11 from J; bases not matched to a gene: 11. The DNA for the CDR3 is TGTGCCAGCAGTCCGGGACAGGGGCTGGGAGAGCAGTACTTC. Translated, it gives CASSPGQGLGEQYF.

J is TRBJ2-1 and V is TRBV2; 8 nucleotides agree with TRBD1. The germline V gene encodes CDR1 SNHLY and CDR2 FYNNEI. The CDR3 extends over 14 amino acids. With 6 bases clipped from V and 4 bases from J, the junction kept 5 bases outside the gene matches. The CDR3 nucleotides are TGTGCCAGCAGCATGGACAGGGTATACAATGAGCAGTTCTTC. It specifies CASSMDRVYNEQFF.

This clonotype was detected only once. The genes are TRBV11-2 and TRBJ2-5; TRBD2 might be the D (5 bases). The CDR3 runs to 13 residues. Trimming removed 1 base at V and 13 bases at J, with 16 bases between. Per the germline V gene, CDR1 is SGHAT and CDR2 is FQNNGV. The CDR3 loop is CASSLGEDYELYF. The CDR3 bases are TGTGCCAGCAGCTTAGGGGAAGACTACGAGCTGTACTTC.

A remark on this clonotype: Mismatch with germline at one junction end may stem from a read error. The rearrangement links TRBV5-6 to TRBJ1-1; D gene unclear. This CDR3 comprises 13 residues. Per germline, CDR1 SGHDT and CDR2 YYEEEE. CDR3 residues: CASSPTRNTEAFF. CDR3 bases: TGTGCTAGCAGCCCTACAAGGAACACTGAAGCTTTCTTT.

The V gene is TRBV6-4, the J gene TRBJ2-5, with D unclear. Trimming pared 0 bases from V and 5 bases from J, leaving 13 bases between. Per germline, CDR1 MRHNA and CDR2 SNTAGT. The CDR3 is 15 amino acids. The CDR3 loop reads CASSDSTRVWETQYF. CDR3 nucleotide sequence: TGTGCCAGCAGTGACTCGACTCGGGTTTGGGAGACCCAGTACTTC.

This clonotype was picked up a small number of times. This chain joins TRBV28 and TRBJ2-6; TRBD2 is a possible D gene (6 bases). V was cut by 6 bases and J by 0 bases, with 27 bases left in between. There are 21 residues in the CDR3. CDR1 MDHEN and CDR2 SYDVKM come from the germline V gene. The CDR3 spells CASRDPGVGGFGLSGANVLTF. In DNA form, the CDR3 reads TGTGCCAGCAGGGACCCGGGAGTGGGGGGTTTCGGTCTCTCTGGGGCCAACGTCCTGACTTTC.

This clonotype came up a few times. This sequence joins TRBV6-5 and TRBJ1-2; D ambiguous. This CDR3 has 16 residues. Deletions cut 2 bases from V and 4 bases from J, with 17 bases between. Germline loops: CDR1 MNHEY, CDR2 SVGAGI. The DNA of the CDR3 is TGTGCCAGCAGTTACACCGCCGGGCCCCTTGGCTATGGCTACACCTTC. Its protein is CASSYTAGPLGYGYTF.

The rearrangement links TRBV6-1 to TRBJ2-5; 10 bases line up with TRBD2. Germline values: CDR1 MNHNS, CDR2 SASEGT. Trimming cost V 6 bases and J 5 bases; bases outside gene matches: 12. The CDR3 is 16 residues long. The CDR3 coding sequence is TGTGCCAGCAGAAAAGTGAGCGGGAGGGACGGGGAGACCCAGTACTTC. Encoded protein: CASRKVSGRDGETQYF.